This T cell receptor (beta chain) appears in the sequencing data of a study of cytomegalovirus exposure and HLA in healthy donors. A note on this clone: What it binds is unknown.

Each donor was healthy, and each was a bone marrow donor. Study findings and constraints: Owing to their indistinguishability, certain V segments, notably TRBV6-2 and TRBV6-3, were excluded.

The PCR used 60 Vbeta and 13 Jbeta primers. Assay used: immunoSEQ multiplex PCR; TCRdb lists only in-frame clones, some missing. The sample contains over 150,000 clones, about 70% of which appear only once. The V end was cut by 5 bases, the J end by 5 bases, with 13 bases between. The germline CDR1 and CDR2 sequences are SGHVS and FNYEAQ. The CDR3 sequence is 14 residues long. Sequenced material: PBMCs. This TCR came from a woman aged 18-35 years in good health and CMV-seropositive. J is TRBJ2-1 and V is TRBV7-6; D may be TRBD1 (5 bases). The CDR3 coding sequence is TGTGCCAGCAGCGCTAGGAGCAGGGACAATGAGCAGTTCTTC. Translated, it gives CASSARSRDNEQFF.